Reported below is one T cell receptor beta chain. Its cognate antigen is unknown. The PCR had 60 Vbeta and 13 Jbeta primers. Only in-frame clones appear in the TCRdb table, and some are missing; sequencing was by immunoSEQ multiplex PCR. Counted here are about 260,000 clones, approximately 84% occurring once; the ten biggest clones make up more than 1.5%. The data originate from a study of cytomegalovirus exposure and HLA in healthy donors. General study points: The authors listed 150 to 200 TCR beta chains as cytomegalovirus-associated.

This clonotype was sampled from a woman aged 40-49 years in good health and CMV-seropositive. The specimen sequenced was PBMCs.

The CDR3 loop reads CASSKQTTGDLGYTF. The DNA for the CDR3 is TGTGCCAGCAGTAAACAGACAACAGGGGATCTTGGCTACACCTTC. The V gene is TRBV6-5, the J gene TRBJ1-2; TRBD1 aligns across 7 bases. The CDR3 is 15 amino acids. Germline V CDR1 and CDR2: MNHEY, SVGAGI. Germline trimming cut 5 bases from V and 7 bases from J; bases unmatched to any gene: 13.